Below are 14 T cell receptor beta chains sequenced from a single sample in a study of blood T cell repertoires in COVID-19. Data came from immunoSEQ multiplex PCR; TCRdb stores just in-frame clones and leaves some out. The repertoire holds almost 250,000 clones, with approximately 90% as singletons. Specimen: PBMCs or T cells enriched from blood (not recorded which). Source of these receptors: a woman aged 25 to 39 who had recovered from COVID-19.

The chain couples TRBV2 to TRBJ2-7; a possible D gene is TRBD1 (5 bases). Trimming stripped 4 bases from V and 6 bases from J, with 16 bases between. This CDR3 contains 14 residues. Germline CDR1 reads SNHLY; CDR2 reads FYNNEI. The CDR3 here is CASSVAGLVSEQYF. Here the CDR3 DNA reads TGTGCCAGCAGTGTGGCAGGGTTAGTTTCCGAGCAGTACTTC.

The chain recombines TRBV30 with TRBJ1-1; D gene ambiguous. The CDR3 is 11 residues long. Trimming left V 5 bases short and J 3 bases short, with 7 bases between. Germline V gene data show CDR1 as GTSNPN and CDR2 as SVGIG (reference sequence). CDR3 residues: CAWGRDTEAFF. DNA of the CDR3: TGTGCCTGGGGACGGGACACTGAAGCTTTCTTT.

The chain combines TRBV7-3 with TRBJ2-2; 12 positions match TRBD2. This CDR3 has 17 amino acids. With V trimmed by 5 bases and J by 3 bases, 7 bases remained unmatched. The V gene's germline CDR1 is SGHTA and CDR2 FQGTGA. CDR3 residues: CASSPRTSGTDTGELFF. The CDR3 DNA reads TGTGCCAGCAGCCCTCGGACTAGCGGGACCGACACCGGGGAGCTGTTTTTT.

The rearrangement links TRBV29-1 to TRBJ2-1; D unclear. Germline CDR1 SQVTM, CDR2 ANQGSEA. The germline V and J ends were trimmed by 4 bases and 2 bases, with 9 bases remaining between them. This CDR3 comprises 13 residues. Here the CDR3 reads CSVVGGTYNEQFF. For the CDR3, the DNA is TGCAGCGTTGTTGGCGGTACCTACAATGAGCAGTTCTTC.

This chain connects TRBV27 to TRBJ2-2; D is perhaps TRBD2 (7 bases). V dropped 3 bases and J dropped 5 bases, with 10 bases sitting between them. Per germline, CDR1 MNHEY and CDR2 SMNVEV (reference sequence). The CDR3 contains 14 residues. In nucleotides, the CDR3 is TGTGCCAGCAGTTTCAGGGGAGGGACCGGGGAGCTGTTTTTT. The encoded protein is CASSFRGGTGELFF.

The sample holds one count of this clone. The chain is built from TRBV5-4 and TRBJ1-1; 8 bases match TRBD1. V lost 5 bases to trimming and J lost 5 bases; unmatched junction nucleotides: 8. CDR3 size: 14 residues. Germline values: CDR1 SGHNT, CDR2 YYREEE (reference sequence). Here the CDR3 reads CASSLQGAETEAFF. The CDR3 DNA follows: TGTGCCAGCAGTCTTCAGGGGGCAGAAACTGAAGCTTTCTTT.

The chain links TRBV6-5 to TRBJ1-2; D is uncertain. The CDR3 spans 14 residues. Looked up from germline, CDR1 is MNHEY and CDR2 is SVGAGI. V was trimmed by 7 bases and J by 4 bases, leaving 16 bases between them. For the CDR3, the DNA is TGTGCCAGCACGTTATCATCAGGAAGCTATGGCTACACCTTC. It codes for CASTLSSGSYGYTF.

V gene TRBV19 combines with J gene TRBJ1-1, with D maybe TRBD1 (6 bases). V was clipped by 2 bases and J by 4 bases, with 11 bases between them. From germline, CDR1 is LNHDA and CDR2 SQIVND (reference sequence). The CDR3 is made up of 14 amino acids. CDR3 in amino acids: CASSILGHGTEAFF. CDR3 nucleotide sequence: TGTGCCAGTAGTATATTGGGACACGGCACTGAAGCTTTCTTT.

The chain employs TRBV27 and TRBJ2-7, with 7 bases fitting TRBD1. J was trimmed by 2 bases and V by 6 bases; bases with no gene match: 7. CDR1 is MNHEY and CDR2 is SMNVEV in the germline V gene (reference sequence). The CDR3 has 14 residues. The CDR3 coding sequence is TGTGCCAGCAGCATAGGACAGGCCACCTACGAGCAGTACTTC. It is translated as CASSIGQATYEQYF.

This chain joins TRBV9 and TRBJ2-3; 7 nucleotides align to TRBD2. The CDR3 runs 16 residues. V lost 0 bases, J lost 2 bases, and 6 bases stayed unmatched. Per germline, CDR1 SGDLS and CDR2 YYNGEE. The CDR3 region has the DNA TGTGCCAGCAGCGTAGATCTAGCGGCTTACACAGATACGCAGTATTTT. Encoded protein: CASSVDLAAYTDTQYF.

The chain is built from TRBV18 and TRBJ2-7; possibly TRBD2 for D (5 bases). This CDR3 spans 14 amino acids. In germline, CDR1 is KGHSH, CDR2 LQKENI. V was trimmed by 3 bases and J by 3 bases, leaving 12 bases between them. Here the CDR3 reads CASSPFRGDYEQYF. In DNA, the CDR3 is TGTGCCAGCTCACCGTTCCGGGGAGACTACGAGCAGTACTTC.

This clone was recorded only once. The rearrangement uses TRBV5-6 and TRBJ2-2, with 8 bases that match TRBD1. CDR1 SGHDT and CDR2 YYEEEE come from the germline V gene. The CDR3 is 16 amino acids. J lost 5 bases, V lost 4 bases, and 10 bases had no gene match. CDR3 protein: CASSTSRQGRTGELFF. The CDR3, as DNA: TGTGCCAGCAGCACGTCGCGACAGGGGCGTACCGGGGAGCTGTTTTTT.

This chain connects TRBV9 to TRBJ2-7; tentatively, D is TRBD2 (6 bases). V was clipped by 0 bases and J by 2 bases, with 12 bases between them. CDR3 length: 15 amino acids. Germline V gene data show CDR1 as SGDLS and CDR2 as YYNGEE. DNA of the CDR3: TGTGCCAGCAGCGTAGGGCAGGGAGGCGCCTACGAGCAGTACTTC. This encodes CASSVGQGGAYEQYF.

This clone has only one observation. The chain is built from TRBV11-3 and TRBJ2-1; 13 positions match TRBD2. This CDR3 spans 15 amino acids. Germline values: CDR1 SGHNT, CDR2 YENEEA. J gave up 6 bases and V 5 bases, and 4 bases lay outside the gene matches. The CDR3 region has the DNA TGTGCCAGCAGCCCGACTAGCGGGAGGAGCAATGAGCAGTTCTTC. Translating it yields CASSPTSGRSNEQFF.